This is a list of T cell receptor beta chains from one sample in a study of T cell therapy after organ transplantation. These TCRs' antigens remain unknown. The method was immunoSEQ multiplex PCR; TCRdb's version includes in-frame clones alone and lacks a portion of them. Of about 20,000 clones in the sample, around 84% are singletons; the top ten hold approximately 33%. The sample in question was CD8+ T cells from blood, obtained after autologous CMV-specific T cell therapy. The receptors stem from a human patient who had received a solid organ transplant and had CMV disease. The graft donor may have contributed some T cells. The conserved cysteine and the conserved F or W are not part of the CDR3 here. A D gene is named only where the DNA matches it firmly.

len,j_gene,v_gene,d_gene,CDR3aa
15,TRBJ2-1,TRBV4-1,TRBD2,ASSQDSAGGPYNEQF
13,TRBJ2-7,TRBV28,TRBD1,ASSSGTGDAYEQY
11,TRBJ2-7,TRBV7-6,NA,ASSYGDSYEQY
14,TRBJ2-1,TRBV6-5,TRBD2,ASSYSASGMNNEQF
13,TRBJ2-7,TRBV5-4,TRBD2,ASSSGLAGVVEQY
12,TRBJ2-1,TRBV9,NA,ASSVENVYNEQF
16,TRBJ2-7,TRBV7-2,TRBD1,ASSLLPGTGISADEQY
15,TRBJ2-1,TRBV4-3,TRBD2,ASSQEVAGERRNEQF
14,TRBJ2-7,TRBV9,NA,ASSGGEAGDSYEQY
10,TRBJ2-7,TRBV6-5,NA,ASSPRVYEQY
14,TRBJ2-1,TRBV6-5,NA,ASSYSDGSSYNEQF
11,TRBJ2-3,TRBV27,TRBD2,ASSLTSGGTQY
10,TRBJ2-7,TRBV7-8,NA,ASSQGSYEQY